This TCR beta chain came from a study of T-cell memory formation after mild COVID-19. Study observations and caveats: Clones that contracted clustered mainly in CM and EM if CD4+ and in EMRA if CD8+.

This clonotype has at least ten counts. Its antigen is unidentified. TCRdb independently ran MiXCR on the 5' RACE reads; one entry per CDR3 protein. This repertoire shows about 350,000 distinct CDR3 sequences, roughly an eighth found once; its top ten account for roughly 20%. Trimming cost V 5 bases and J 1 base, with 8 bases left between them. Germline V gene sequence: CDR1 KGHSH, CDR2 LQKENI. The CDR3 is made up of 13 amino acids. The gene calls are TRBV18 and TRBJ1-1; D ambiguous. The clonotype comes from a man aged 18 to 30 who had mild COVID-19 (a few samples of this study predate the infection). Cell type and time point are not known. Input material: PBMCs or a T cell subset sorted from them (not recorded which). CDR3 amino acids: CASSDQANTEAFF. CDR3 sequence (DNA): TGTGCCAGCTCAGACCAGGCGAACACTGAAGCTTTCTTT.